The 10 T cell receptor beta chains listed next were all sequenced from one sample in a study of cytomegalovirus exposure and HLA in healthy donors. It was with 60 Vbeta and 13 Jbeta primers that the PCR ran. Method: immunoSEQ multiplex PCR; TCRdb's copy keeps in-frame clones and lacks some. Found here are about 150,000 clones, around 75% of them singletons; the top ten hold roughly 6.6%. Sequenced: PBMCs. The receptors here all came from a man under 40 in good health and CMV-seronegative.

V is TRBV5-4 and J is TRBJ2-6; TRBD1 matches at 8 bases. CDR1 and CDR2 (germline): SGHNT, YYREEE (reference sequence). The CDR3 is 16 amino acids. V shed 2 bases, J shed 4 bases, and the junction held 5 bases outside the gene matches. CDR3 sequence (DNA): TGTGCCAGCAGCTTATACAGGGGGGTGGGGGCCAACGTCCTGACTTTC. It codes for CASSLYRGVGANVLTF.

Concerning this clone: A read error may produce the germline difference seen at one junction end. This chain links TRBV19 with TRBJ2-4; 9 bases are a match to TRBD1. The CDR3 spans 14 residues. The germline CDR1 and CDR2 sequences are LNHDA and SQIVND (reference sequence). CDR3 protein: CASSSGQGKNSQYF. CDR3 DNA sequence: TGTGCCAGTAGCTCGGGACAGGGCAAAAACAGTCAGTACTTC. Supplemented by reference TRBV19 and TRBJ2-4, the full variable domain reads DGGITQSPKYLFRKEGQNVTLSCEQNLNHDAMYWYRQDPGQGLRLIYYSQIVNDFQKGDIAEGYSVSREKKESFPLTVTSAQKNPTAFYLCASSSGQGKNSQYFGAGTRLSVL.

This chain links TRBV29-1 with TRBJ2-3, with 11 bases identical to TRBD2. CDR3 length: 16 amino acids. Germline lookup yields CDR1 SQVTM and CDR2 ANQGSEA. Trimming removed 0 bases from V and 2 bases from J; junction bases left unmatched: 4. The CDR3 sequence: CSVEDTTSGVTDTQYF. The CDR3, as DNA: TGCAGCGTTGAAGATACGACTAGCGGGGTCACAGATACGCAGTATTTT.

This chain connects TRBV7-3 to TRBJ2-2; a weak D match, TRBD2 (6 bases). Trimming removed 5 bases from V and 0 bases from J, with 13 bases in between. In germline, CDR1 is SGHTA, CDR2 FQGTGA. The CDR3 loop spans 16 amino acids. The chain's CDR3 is CASSPTGLPNTGELFF. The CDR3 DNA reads TGTGCCAGCAGCCCGACGGGACTCCCGAACACCGGGGAGCTGTTTTTT.

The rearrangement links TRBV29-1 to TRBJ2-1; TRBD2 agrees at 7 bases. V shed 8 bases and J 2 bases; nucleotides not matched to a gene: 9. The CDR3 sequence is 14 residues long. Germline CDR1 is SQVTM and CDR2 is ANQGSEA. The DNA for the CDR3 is TGCAGCACCCAACGGGGGGACCCCTACAATGAGCAGTTCTTC. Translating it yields CSTQRGDPYNEQFF.

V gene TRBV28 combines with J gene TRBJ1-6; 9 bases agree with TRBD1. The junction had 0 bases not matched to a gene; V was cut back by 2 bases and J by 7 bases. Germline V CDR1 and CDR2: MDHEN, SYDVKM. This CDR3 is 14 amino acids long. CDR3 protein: CASSLGQGNSPLHF. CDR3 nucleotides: TGTGCCAGCAGTTTAGGACAGGGGAATTCACCCCTCCACTTT.

The CDR3 DNA reads as TGTGCCAGCACGTCGGAGGAGCCCCAGCATTTT. This translates into CASTSEEPQHF. The genes are TRBV28 and TRBJ1-5; no definite D call. CDR1 is MDHEN and CDR2 is SYDVKM in the germline V gene. Deletions cut 7 bases from V and 8 bases from J, with 9 bases between. This CDR3 has 11 amino acids.

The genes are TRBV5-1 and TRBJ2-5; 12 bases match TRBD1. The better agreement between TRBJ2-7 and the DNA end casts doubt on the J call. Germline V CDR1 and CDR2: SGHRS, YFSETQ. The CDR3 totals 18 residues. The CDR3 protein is CASSPGQGATVLGYEQYF. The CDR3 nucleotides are TGCGCCAGCAGCCCGGGACAGGGGGCGACGGTTTTAGGCTACGAGCAGTACTTC.

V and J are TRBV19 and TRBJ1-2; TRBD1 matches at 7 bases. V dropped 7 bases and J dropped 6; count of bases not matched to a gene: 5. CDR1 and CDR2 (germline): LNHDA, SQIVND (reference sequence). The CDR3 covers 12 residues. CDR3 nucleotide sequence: TGTGCCAGTACCCGACAGGGAGATGGCTACACCTTC. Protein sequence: CASTRQGDGYTF.

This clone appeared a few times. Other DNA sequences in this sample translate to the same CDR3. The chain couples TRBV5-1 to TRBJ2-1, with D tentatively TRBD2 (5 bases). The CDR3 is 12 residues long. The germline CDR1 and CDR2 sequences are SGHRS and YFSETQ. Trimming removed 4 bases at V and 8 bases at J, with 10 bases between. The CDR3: CASSPPGDEQFF. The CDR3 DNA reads TGCGCCAGCAGCCCCCCCGGGGATGAGCAGTTCTTC.